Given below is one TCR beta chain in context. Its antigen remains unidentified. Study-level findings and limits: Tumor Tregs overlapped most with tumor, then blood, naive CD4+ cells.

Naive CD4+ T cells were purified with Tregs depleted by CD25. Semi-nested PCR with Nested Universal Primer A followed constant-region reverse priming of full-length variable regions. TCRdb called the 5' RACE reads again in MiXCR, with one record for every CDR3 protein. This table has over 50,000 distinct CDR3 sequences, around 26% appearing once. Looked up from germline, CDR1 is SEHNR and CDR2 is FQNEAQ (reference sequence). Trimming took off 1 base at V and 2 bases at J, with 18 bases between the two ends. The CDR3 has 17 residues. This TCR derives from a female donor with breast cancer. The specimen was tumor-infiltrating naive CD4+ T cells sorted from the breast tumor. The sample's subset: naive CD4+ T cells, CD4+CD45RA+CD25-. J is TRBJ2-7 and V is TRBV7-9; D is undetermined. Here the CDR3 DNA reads TGTGCCAGCAGCTTAGAATTGGGTCAACCCAGCGCCTACGAGCAGTACTTC. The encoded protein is CASSLELGQPSAYEQYF.